The text below deals with one T cell receptor beta chain. What it binds is not known. The whole isolated RNA underwent reverse transcription, so sequencing captured expressed TCRB transcripts. Assay used: immunoSEQ multiplex PCR; TCRdb lists only in-frame clones, some missing. The sample lists a few hundred thousand clones, roughly an eighth occurring once. Per the germline V gene, CDR1 is SGDLS and CDR2 is YYNGEE. With V trimmed by 0 bases and J by 3 bases, 2 bases remained unmatched. This CDR3 spans 15 amino acids. This record comes from a study of beta chain features in type 1 diabetes. Study-level points and caveats: Among all four CD4+ subsets, Type 1 diabetes patients had TCRB CDR3s that were moderately but significantly shorter.

The sequence derives from a man younger than 40 with type 1 diabetes. Material for sequencing was naive CD4+ T cells from blood. The gene calls are TRBV9 and TRBJ2-7; the match to TRBD1 covers 11 bases. The CDR3 loop reads CASSVDGTGGYEQYF. The CDR3 DNA sequence: TGTGCCAGCAGCGTAGACGGGACAGGGGGCTACGAGCAGTACTTC.